These 32 T cell receptor beta chains were sequenced from one sample in a study of blood T cell repertoires in COVID-19. Method: immunoSEQ multiplex PCR; TCRdb's copy keeps in-frame clones and lacks some. The sample records about 73,000 clones, 70% to 85% being singletons. Specimen: peripheral blood. These receptors originate from a woman aged 55-69 years with acute or convalescent COVID-19.

CDR3 DNA sequence: TGTGCCAGCAGCTCCCCTAGCGGGGGGGGAGCGGAAGAGCAGTACTTC. Its protein product is CASSSPSGGGAEEQYF. The V call is TRBV28, the J call TRBJ2-7; 12 bases align to TRBD2. V lost 6 bases and J lost 7; bases outside the gene matches: 13. This CDR3 has 16 amino acids. Germline V gives CDR1 MDHEN, CDR2 SYDVKM.

This clone is classed as medium-sized (0.01 to 0.1%). The V gene is TRBV28, the J gene TRBJ2-1; maybe TRBD2 (6 bases). Germline CDR1 reads MDHEN; CDR2 reads SYDVKM. V was cut by 8 bases and J by 3 bases, with 14 bases left in between. CDR3 length: 14 amino acids. The CDR3 sequence: CASLRGENYNEQFF. The CDR3 DNA reads as TGTGCCAGCCTGCGCGGGGAGAACTACAATGAGCAGTTCTTC.

This chain connects TRBV4-1 to TRBJ1-5, with TRBD1 matching over 12 bases. This CDR3 has 18 residues. Germline V gene lookup returns CDR1 MGHRA and CDR2 YSYEKL. V gave up 5 bases and J gave up 3 bases; unmatched junction bases: 11. As DNA, the CDR3 is TGCGCCAGCAGCTTCCGGGACAGGGGGCGCGTGGACAATCAGCCCCAGCATTTT. Translated, it gives CASSFRDRGRVDNQPQHF.

This chain links TRBV7-8 with TRBJ1-2; D not certain. The CDR3 runs to 14 residues. Germline CDR1 SGHVS, CDR2 FQNEAQ. Trimming cost V 1 base and J 5 bases, with 11 bases left between them. The CDR3, as DNA: TGTGCCAGCAGCTTAGGAGCGGCAGTGTATGGCTACACCTTC. The encoded protein is CASSLGAAVYGYTF.

The CDR3 nucleotides are TGTGCCACCAGTGAGGCGGGGGAGGGCAAAAACATTCAGTACTTC. Translated: CATSEAGEGKNIQYF. The J gene is TRBJ2-4, the V gene TRBV24-1; the match to TRBD2 covers 7 bases. The CDR3 sequence is 15 residues long. After removal of 4 bases from V and 3 bases from J, the junction contained 5 bases not matched to a gene. CDR1 and CDR2 (germline): KGHDR, SFDVKD.

V is TRBV7-8 and J is TRBJ2-3; D is undetermined. CDR3 length: 14 residues. Germline values: CDR1 SGHVS, CDR2 FQNEAQ. V lost 5 bases and J 0 bases, leaving 9 bases between the germline ends. CDR3 nucleotides: TGTGCCAGCAGCCGGTCCCTAAGCACAGATACGCAGTATTTT. It yields the protein CASSRSLSTDTQYF.

This clone was seen once. In DNA form, the CDR3 reads TGTGCCAGCCGGGGGGCCTACGAGCAGTACTTC. It specifies CASRGAYEQYF. The genes are TRBV27 and TRBJ2-7; 7 bases are a match to TRBD2. The CDR3 runs 11 residues. V was clipped by 8 bases and J by 2 bases; unmatched bases: 0. CDR1 and CDR2 (germline): MNHEY, SMNVEV (reference sequence).

This chain connects TRBV3-1 (or the pseudogene TRBV3-2) to TRBJ1-3; D is undetermined. Trimming shortened V by 2 bases and J by 0 bases, and 8 bases separated the two germline ends. The CDR3 contains 15 residues. CDR1 LGHDT and CDR2 YNNKEL come from the germline V gene (reference sequence). Here the CDR3 reads CASSQSVSSGNTIYF. The CDR3 DNA follows: TGTGCCAGCAGCCAAAGCGTCAGCTCTGGAAACACCATATATTTT.

This clone was found a few times. The genes are TRBV9 and TRBJ1-3; 7 bases are a match to TRBD1. The length of the CDR3 is 15 residues. Germline CDR1 is SGDLS and CDR2 is YYNGEE. Trimming cost V 4 bases and J 0 bases; bases outside gene matches: 4. The CDR3 coding sequence is TGTGCCAGCAGCCCACAGGGGAGCTCTGGAAACACCATATATTTT. It specifies CASSPQGSSGNTIYF. Drawing the rest from reference TRBV9 and TRBJ1-3, the complete variable domain is DSGVTQTPKHLITATGQRVTLRCSPRSGDLSVYWYQQSLDQGLQFLIQYYNGEERAKGNILERFSAQQFPDLHSELNLSSLELGDSALYFCASSPQGSSGNTIYFGEGSWLTVV.

The rearrangement joins TRBV19 to TRBJ1-1; 8 bases line up with TRBD1. The V segment lost 7 bases and the J segment 5 bases; nucleotides outside the gene matches: 9. The CDR3 spans 14 residues. CDR1 and CDR2 (germline): LNHDA, SQIVND (reference sequence). The CDR3 region is CASTVLDRDTEAFF. DNA for the CDR3: TGTGCCAGTACCGTCCTGGACAGGGATACTGAAGCTTTCTTT.

This chain connects TRBV12-3 or TRBV12-4 to TRBJ1-1; tentative D call: TRBD1 (5 bases). There are 13 residues in the CDR3. V gave up 8 bases and J gave up 1 base, with 11 bases separating them. CDR3 sequence reads: CASGGGWNTEAFF. The DNA for the CDR3 is TGTGCCAGCGGCGGGGGGTGGAACACTGAAGCTTTCTTT.

J is TRBJ2-7 and V is TRBV5-4; 9 bases map to TRBD1. Germline CDR1 and CDR2: SGHNT and YYREEE (reference sequence). The CDR3 totals 15 residues. After removal of 0 bases from V and 3 bases from J, the junction contained 4 bases not matched to a gene. The chain's CDR3 is CASSLVGTGNYEQYF. The CDR3 bases are TGTGCCAGCAGCTTGGTCGGGACAGGGAACTACGAGCAGTACTTC.

This chain joins TRBV18 and TRBJ1-1; no definite D call. Trimming pared 1 base from V and 1 base from J, leaving 7 bases between. The length of the CDR3 is 14 residues. CDR1 is KGHSH and CDR2 is LQKENI in the germline V gene. The CDR3 reads CASSPLSRNTEAFF. CDR3 sequence (DNA): TGTGCCAGCTCACCACTTTCCAGGAACACTGAAGCTTTCTTT.

This clone was seen a few times. The chain uses TRBV19 and TRBJ1-3; the D is unclear. Germline CDR1 LNHDA, CDR2 SQIVND (reference sequence). CDR3 length equals 16 residues. Trimming left V 0 bases short and J 2 bases short, with 11 bases between. DNA for the CDR3: TGTGCCAGTAGTATAGAGTGGCAATATACTGGAAACACCATATATTTT. Protein product: CASSIEWQYTGNTIYF.

This clone was recorded once. The CDR3 nucleotides are TGTGCCAGCAGCTCGGGACAGCCTCCGCCCTCTGGAAACACCATATATTTT. Its translation: CASSSGQPPPSGNTIYF. The gene calls are TRBV7-9 and TRBJ1-3, with 7 nucleotides matching TRBD1. The CDR3 loop spans 17 amino acids. The trim removed 4 bases at V and 0 bases at J, leaving 9 bases unmatched. The germline V gene encodes CDR1 SEHNR and CDR2 FQNEAQ (reference sequence). The entire variable domain, with the rest obtained from reference TRBV7-9 and TRBJ1-3, is as follows: DTGVSQNPRHKITKRGQNVTFRCDPISEHNRLYWYRQTLGQGPEFLTYFQNEAQLEKSRLLSDRFSAERPKGSFSTLEIQRTEQGDSAMYLCASSSGQPPPSGNTIYFGEGSWLTVV.

This clone was observed a single time. The rearrangement links TRBV19 to TRBJ2-4; 8 bases are a match to TRBD1. This CDR3 spans 15 amino acids. The V gene's germline CDR1 is LNHDA and CDR2 SQIVND (reference sequence). V lost 4 bases, J lost 8 bases, and 10 bases stayed unmatched. This CDR3 reads CASSTLQGVIDIQYF. DNA for the CDR3: TGTGCCAGTAGTACCTTACAGGGGGTTATTGACATTCAGTACTTC.

This clone was observed a single time. This chain joins TRBV12-3 or TRBV12-4 and TRBJ2-7; the D gene is possibly TRBD2 (5 bases). The CDR3 runs 13 residues. The V gene lost 6 bases and the J gene lost 0 bases, with 9 bases spanning the gap. CDR3 sequence reads: CASRDSVSYEQYF. CDR3 DNA sequence: TGTGCCAGCAGGGATAGCGTCTCCTACGAGCAGTACTTC.

This clone was observed a few times. The chain uses TRBV28 and TRBJ1-5; 7 positions match TRBD1. V dropped 5 bases and J dropped 2; count of bases not matched to a gene: 12. Germline V gives CDR1 MDHEN, CDR2 SYDVKM. The CDR3 spans 17 residues. The DNA for the CDR3 is TGTGCCAGCAGTGCCCCTACAGGGGTCTATGGCAATCAGCCCCAGCATTTT. This encodes CASSAPTGVYGNQPQHF.

The chain employs TRBV18 and TRBJ1-5; TRBD1 matches 10 bases. This CDR3 has 16 amino acids. V shed 6 bases and J 7 bases; nucleotides not matched to a gene: 12. The V gene's germline CDR1 is KGHSH and CDR2 LQKENI. Written as DNA, the CDR3 is TGTGCCAGCTCCAAAACCGGGACAGGGGTCAACCAGCCCCAGCATTTT. This translates into CASSKTGTGVNQPQHF. The full variable domain, its missing parts supplied by reference TRBV18 and TRBJ1-5, is NAGVMQNPRHLVRRRGQEARLRCSPMKGHSHVYWYRQLPEEGLKFMVYLQKENIIDESGMPKERFSAEFPKEGPSILRIQQVVRGDSAAYFCASSKTGTGVNQPQHFGDGTRLSIL.

The chain joins TRBV7-2 to TRBJ2-6; D unclear. This CDR3 has 15 residues. The V end was cut by 6 bases, the J end by 0 bases, with 9 bases between. Germline CDR1 reads SGHTA; CDR2 reads FQGNSA. DNA for the CDR3: TGTGCCAGCAGTTCTACTCTCTCTGGGGCCAACGTCCTGACTTTC. Protein: CASSSTLSGANVLTF.

This chain joins TRBV5-1 and TRBJ1-1; no clear D gene. The CDR3 extends over 15 amino acids. V was shortened by 4 bases and J by 4 bases, with 17 bases between the two germline ends. Germline V gives CDR1 SGHRS, CDR2 YFSETQ. The CDR3 protein is CASSLGGSRGTEAFF. The CDR3 nucleotides read TGCGCCAGCAGCCTGGGTGGCAGCCGGGGCACTGAAGCTTTCTTT.

The chain is built from TRBV7-6 and TRBJ2-7, with a possible D match to TRBD1 (6 bases). Germline values: CDR1 SGHVS, CDR2 FNYEAQ. V was cut by 5 bases and J by 1 base, with 18 bases left in between. The CDR3 length is 16 residues. The CDR3: CASSHYRQAKSYEQYF. CDR3 in DNA: TGTGCCAGCAGCCATTACCGACAGGCCAAATCCTACGAGCAGTACTTC.

The chain recombines TRBV7-2 with TRBJ1-2; TRBD1 matches at 9 bases. Germline loops: CDR1 SGHTA, CDR2 FQGNSA. V was clipped by 3 bases and J by 7 bases; unmatched bases: 6. This CDR3 spans 14 amino acids. In nucleotides, the CDR3 is TGTGCCAGCAGCTTTACAGGGGGCGAGTTTGGCTACACCTTC. Its protein product is CASSFTGGEFGYTF.

V gene TRBV6-6 combines with J gene TRBJ1-3, with D maybe TRBD1 (5 bases). Germline lookup yields CDR1 MNHNY and CDR2 SVGAGI (reference sequence). V was cut by 2 bases and J by 2 bases, with 13 bases left in between. The CDR3 runs to 16 residues. CDR3 loop: CASSYAETATGNTIYF. As DNA, the CDR3 is TGTGCCAGCAGTTACGCCGAGACAGCTACTGGAAACACCATATATTTT.

The rearrangement uses TRBV7-9 and TRBJ1-1; D is possibly TRBD1 (5 bases). This CDR3 has 16 amino acids. The V gene lost 2 bases and the J gene lost 5 bases, with 18 bases spanning the gap. Germline-derived CDR1 and CDR2 are SEHNR and FQNEAQ (reference sequence). The DNA of the CDR3 is TGTGCCAGCAGCTTACAGGGTTTGAAGAGGCCTACTGAAGCTTTCTTT. Translated, it gives CASSLQGLKRPTEAFF.

The gene calls are TRBV27 and TRBJ2-7; possibly TRBD1 for D (5 bases). Germline V lookup: CDR1 MNHEY, CDR2 SMNVEV (reference sequence). The CDR3 is 13 amino acids. V dropped 6 bases and J dropped 4 bases, with 13 bases sitting between them. This chain's CDR3 is CASRRLQGYEQYF. CDR3 coding DNA: TGTGCCAGCAGACGCTTGCAGGGTTACGAGCAGTACTTC.

V gene TRBV7-2 combines with J gene TRBJ2-2, with D unresolved. CDR1 SGHTA and CDR2 FQGNSA come from the germline V gene. CDR3 length equals 14 residues. The V end lost 6 bases, the J end lost 5 bases, and 13 bases lay between the germline ends. The CDR3 DNA reads TGTGCCAGCAGTCTGCGGTCGGTAACCGGGGAGCTGTTTTTT. Translation gives CASSLRSVTGELFF.

By sample share, this clone is medium-sized. This sequence joins TRBV4-1 and TRBJ2-1; D is perhaps TRBD1 (6 bases). CDR3 length equals 14 residues. CDR1 MGHRA and CDR2 YSYEKL come from the germline V gene. Trimming removed 4 bases at V and 4 bases at J, with 11 bases between. CDR3 DNA: TGCGCCAGCAGCCCCAACAGGGAATACAATGAGCAGTTCTTC. Protein sequence: CASSPNREYNEQFF.

This clone turned up a few times. This chain links TRBV5-1 with TRBJ1-1; 9 bases line up with TRBD1. Germline V gene sequence: CDR1 SGHRS, CDR2 YFSETQ. CDR3 length equals 17 residues. The V segment lost 4 bases and the J segment 1 base; nucleotides outside the gene matches: 11. The CDR3 sequence is CASSTQGQGYSNTEAFF. CDR3 DNA sequence: TGCGCCAGCAGCACACAAGGACAGGGGTATTCGAACACTGAAGCTTTCTTT.

This clone came up a few times. The chain employs TRBV3-1 (or the pseudogene TRBV3-2) and TRBJ2-7, with a tentative D call TRBD1 (6 bases). Germline V gene lookup returns CDR1 LGHDT and CDR2 YNNKEL (reference sequence). V was trimmed by 4 bases and J by 4 bases, leaving 14 bases between them. This CDR3 has 14 amino acids. The CDR3 sequence is CASSRGRRVYEQYF. As DNA, the CDR3 is TGTGCCAGCAGCCGGGGGCGCAGGGTGTACGAGCAGTACTTC.

The chain couples TRBV2 to TRBJ2-7; a possible D gene is TRBD2 (6 bases). Germline CDR1 is SNHLY and CDR2 is FYNNEI. CDR3 size: 14 residues. V was shortened by 4 bases and J by 4 bases, with 14 bases between the two germline ends. Here the CDR3 reads CASSAVGAGYEQYF. The CDR3 DNA follows: TGTGCCAGCAGTGCCGTGGGAGCGGGTTACGAGCAGTACTTC.

This chain uses TRBV9 with TRBJ2-5; D not certain. Trimming pared 0 bases from V and 5 bases from J, leaving 8 bases between. CDR1 and CDR2 (germline): SGDLS, YYNGEE. The CDR3 contains 13 residues. The CDR3: CASSVEQWETQYF. DNA of the CDR3: TGTGCCAGCAGCGTAGAGCAATGGGAGACCCAGTACTTC.